Following are 26 T cell receptor beta chains from one sample sequenced in a study of spatial heterogeneity in lung cancer. TCRdb re-analysed the 5' RACE reads in MiXCR, keeping a single row per CDR3 protein. The repertoire holds 3,800 or so distinct CDR3 sequences, with about 55% as singletons. Time point: sample taken at primary tumor resection. Whole RNA from tumor, nontumor lung or frozen PBMC was sequenced unsorted. The sample in question was PBMCs, obtained at surgery. The receptors were sampled from a female donor with early-stage non-small cell lung cancer.

On this clonotype: Being off target in a library aimed at alpha chains, this beta chain has a size of little meaning. This sequence joins TRBV14 and TRBJ2-7; a weak D match, TRBD2 (5 bases). The CDR3 consists of 12 residues. Deletions cut 1 base from V and 6 bases from J, with 7 bases between. Looked up from germline, CDR1 is SGHDN and CDR2 is FVKESK. The CDR3 region has the DNA TGTGCCAGCAGCCAAGGCAGCGGCGAGCAGTACGTC. Protein: CASSQGSGEQYV.

This clonotype has more than one count but fewer than ten. For a library built for alpha chains, this beta chain is a stray read; little rests on its size. V is TRBV29-1 and J is TRBJ2-1; 7 bases match TRBD1. The CDR3 covers 16 residues. Germline CDR1 SQVTM, CDR2 ANQGSEA. V shed 3 bases and J 2 bases; nucleotides not matched to a gene: 10. CDR3 nucleotides: TGCAGCGTTGATGGCTTAACAGGGGCGACCTACAATGAGCAGTTCTTC. It specifies CSVDGLTGATYNEQFF.

Regarding this clonotype: Because this beta chain is a stray read in a library intended to capture alpha chains, its abundance should not be given much weight. The V call is TRBV12-3 or TRBV12-4, the J call TRBJ2-4; the D gene is possibly TRBD1 (6 bases). Trimming took off 5 bases at V and 4 bases at J, with 33 bases between the two ends. The CDR3 is 21 amino acids. CDR3 nucleotides: TGTGCCAGCAGTCCCAACCCCGGGGTTGGGGGCGGTTCAGTGGCGAAAAACATTCAGTACTTC. As protein: CASSPNPGVGGGSVAKNIQYF.

This clonotype has just a few counts. This beta chain is an unintended read in a library built for alpha chains; its size means little. The CDR3 DNA is TGTGCCAGCAGCCAAGACGTAGAGACCCAGTACTTC. Protein sequence: CASSQDVETQYF. The chain employs TRBV3-1 and TRBJ2-5; D unclear. In germline, CDR1 is LGHDT, CDR2 YNNKEL (reference sequence). V was cut by 0 bases and J by 4 bases, with 3 bases left in between. CDR3 size: 12 residues.

This clonotype turned up a few times. Being off target in a library aimed at alpha chains, this beta chain has a size of little meaning. The chain employs TRBV11-2 and TRBJ2-1; TRBD1 is a possible D gene (6 bases). This CDR3 spans 17 amino acids. Looked up from germline, CDR1 is SGHAT and CDR2 is FQNNGV. V lost 5 bases to trimming and J lost 8 bases, with 25 bases between them. CDR3 nucleotides: TGTGCCAGCAGCCCCCGGCCGGGGCAGGGGTTTAGCGATGAGCAGTTCTTC. Translated, it gives CASSPRPGQGFSDEQFF.

As to this clonotype: For a library built for alpha chains, this beta chain is a stray read; little rests on its size. The V gene is TRBV7-6, the J gene TRBJ2-1, with a tentative D call TRBD1 (6 bases). Germline V lookup: CDR1 SGHVS, CDR2 FNYEAQ. Trimming took 4 bases from V and 4 from J, leaving 11 bases between them. CDR3 length: 14 residues. CDR3 coding DNA: TGTGCCAGCAGCTCGGGACAAGTTTACAATGAGCAGTTCTTC. It yields the protein CASSSGQVYNEQFF.

With regard to this clonotype: A library made for alpha chains picked up this beta chain off target, so its size means little. The chain has TRBV12-3 or TRBV12-4 and TRBJ2-6, with D uncertain. V shed 3 bases and J shed 0 bases, with 0 bases lying between them. The CDR3 is 13 amino acids. CDR3 sequence (DNA): TGTGCCAGCAGTTTCTCTGGGGCCAACGTCCTGACTTTC. Protein sequence: CASSFSGANVLTF.

Concerning this clonotype itself: This beta chain is an off-target read within a library intended for alpha chains, so its frequency means little. The chain has TRBV7-2 and TRBJ2-7; D is undetermined. V lost 5 bases and J lost 7, with 18 bases in between. CDR3 length: 14 residues. CDR1 is SGHTA, CDR2 FQGNSA, per germline. This CDR3 reads CASSPRGALFEQYF. The CDR3 DNA sequence: TGTGCCAGCAGCCCAAGAGGAGCCCTCTTTGAGCAGTACTTC.

In the case of this clonotype: For a library built for alpha chains, this beta chain is a stray read; little rests on its size. V gene TRBV6-5 combines with J gene TRBJ2-7, with 8 bases lining up with TRBD1. CDR1 MNHEY and CDR2 SVGAGI come from the germline V gene. V shed 4 bases and J 2 bases; nucleotides not matched to a gene: 7. CDR3 length equals 15 residues. The CDR3 sequence is CASSFAPGQAYEQYF. In DNA form, the CDR3 reads TGTGCCAGCAGTTTTGCCCCGGGACAGGCCTACGAGCAGTACTTC.

A note on this clonotype: This beta chain came through as a stray read in a library set up for alpha chains, and its size says little. The chain combines TRBV11-3 with TRBJ2-3; D not certain. The CDR3 consists of 13 residues. Per germline, CDR1 SGHNT and CDR2 YENEEA. V was clipped by 4 bases and J by 1 base, with 6 bases between them. In DNA, the CDR3 is TGTGCCAGCAGCTCTCGAGGCACAGATACGCAGTATTTT. It is translated as CASSSRGTDTQYF.

This clonotype has a single count. This beta chain lies outside the target of a library built for alpha chains; its clone size means little. The chain has TRBV19 and TRBJ2-1; D is unclear. Germline V CDR1 and CDR2: LNHDA, SQIVND (reference sequence). Trimming took 2 bases from V and 7 from J, leaving 15 bases between them. This CDR3 has 15 residues. The CDR3 DNA is TGTGCCAGTAGTATATTCCCTCCGGAGCGTAATGAGCAGTTCTTC. This translates into CASSIFPPERNEQFF.

A word on this clonotype: Being off target in a library aimed at alpha chains, this beta chain has a size of little meaning. The gene calls are TRBV20-1 and TRBJ2-7; D is perhaps TRBD1 (6 bases). Trimming stripped 0 bases from V and 1 base from J, with 13 bases between. This CDR3 contains 15 residues. Germline values: CDR1 DFQATT, CDR2 SNEGSKA (reference sequence). In DNA, the CDR3 is TGCAGTGCTAGAGATTTCGGACAGACGTCCTACGAGCAGTACTTC. Protein: CSARDFGQTSYEQYF.

As regards this clonotype: This beta chain came through as a stray read in a library set up for alpha chains, and its size says little. The chain employs TRBV5-4 and TRBJ2-7; D is ambiguous. The CDR3 has 13 residues. Germline V gene lookup returns CDR1 SGHNT and CDR2 YYREEE (reference sequence). Trimming removed 2 bases from V and 0 bases from J, with 6 bases in between. CDR3 coding DNA: TGTGCCAGCAGCTTATCTAGCTCCTACGAGCAGTACTTC. Protein sequence: CASSLSSSYEQYF.

Regarding this clonotype: Because this beta chain is a stray read in a library intended to capture alpha chains, its abundance should not be given much weight. The gene calls are TRBV27 and TRBJ2-6; D gene uncertain. V was shortened by 5 bases and J by 0 bases, with 11 bases between the two germline ends. The CDR3 is 16 residues long. Looked up from germline, CDR1 is MNHEY and CDR2 is SMNVEV (reference sequence). The CDR3 region is CASSAHGPSGANVLTF. DNA of the CDR3: TGTGCCAGCAGTGCCCATGGTCCCTCTGGGGCCAACGTCCTGACTTTC.

In regard to this clonotype: The library was built for alpha chains, so this beta chain is an off-target read and its size means little. The chain couples TRBV5-1 to TRBJ2-4; tentative D call: TRBD1 (5 bases). This CDR3 spans 18 amino acids. Germline V lookup: CDR1 SGHRS, CDR2 YFSETQ. V lost 4 bases, J lost 0 bases, and 20 bases lay in between. The CDR3 region has the DNA TGCGCCAGCAGCGCCACACTCGACAGCTATCTAGCCAAAAACATTCAGTACTTC. It is translated as CASSATLDSYLAKNIQYF. Looking up the rest from reference TRBV5-1 and TRBJ2-4 gives the full variable domain: KAGVTQTPRYLIKTRGQQVTLSCSPISGHRSVSWYQQTPGQGLQFLFEYFSETQRNKGNFPGRFSGRQFSNSRSEMNVSTLELGDSALYLCASSATLDSYLAKNIQYFGAGTRLSVL.

As for this clonotype: Its ends do not fully match the called genes, so a read error is possible. This beta chain came through as a stray read in a library set up for alpha chains, and its size says little. CDR3 sequence: CASSLGQGIYNEQFF. CDR3 nucleotides: TGTGCTAGCAGCTTAGGACAGGGGATTTACAATGAGCAGTTCTTC. The chain couples TRBV7-7 to TRBJ2-1; 9 bases line up with TRBD1. The germline V gene encodes CDR1 SSHAT and CDR2 FNYEAQ (reference sequence). The CDR3 extends over 15 amino acids.

For this clonotype: With the library built for alpha chains, this beta chain is off target and its frequency is not meaningful. The chain is built from TRBV9 and TRBJ1-1; D uncertain. This CDR3 is built from 15 residues. Germline V gene sequence: CDR1 SGDLS, CDR2 YYNGEE. Trimming pared 4 bases from V and 1 base from J, leaving 14 bases between. CDR3 amino acids: CASSPHRGQNTEAFF. The CDR3 DNA sequence: TGTGCCAGCAGCCCCCACCGCGGGCAGAACACTGAAGCTTTCTTT.

Notes on this clonotype: This beta chain represents an off-target read in a library built for alpha chains; its size is of limited meaning. The J gene is TRBJ2-7, the V gene TRBV20-1; the D is unclear. Trimming took off 0 bases at V and 7 bases at J, with 10 bases between the two ends. Germline CDR1 reads DFQATT; CDR2 reads SNEGSKA (reference sequence). The CDR3 spans 12 residues. CDR3 bases: TGCAGTGCTAGAGATCCGGAAAAGGAGCAGTACTTC. It encodes CSARDPEKEQYF.

Points on this clonotype: This beta chain turned up in a library designed for alpha chains; as an off-target read, its abundance says little. The genes are TRBV19 and TRBJ2-5; perhaps D is TRBD1 or TRBD2 (5 bases each). V gave up 10 bases and J gave up 0 bases, with 15 bases separating them. CDR1 LNHDA and CDR2 SQIVND come from the germline V gene (reference sequence). The CDR3 totals 14 residues. CDR3 region: CATQPGRYQETQYF. The CDR3, as DNA: TGTGCCACCCAACCGGGACGGTACCAAGAGACCCAGTACTTC. Combining the CDR3 with reference TRBV19 and TRBJ2-5 gives the whole variable domain DGGITQSPKYLFRKEGQNVTLSCEQNLNHDAMYWYRQDPGQGLRLIYYSQIVNDFQKGDIAEGYSVSREKKESFPLTVTSAQKNPTAFYLCATQPGRYQETQYFGPGTRLLVL.

As for this clonotype: As an off-target read in a library built for alpha chains, this beta chain has a frequency of little significance. The chain has TRBV7-3 and TRBJ2-3, with TRBD2 matching 8 bases. Germline CDR1 reads SGHTA; CDR2 reads FQGTGA. V lost 6 bases, J lost 4 bases, and 9 bases stayed unmatched. The CDR3 loop spans 15 amino acids. Written as DNA, the CDR3 is TGTGCCAGCAGGCCCAGCGGGAGTCTCTCAGATACGCAGTATTTT. Translated, it gives CASRPSGSLSDTQYF.

This clonotype was recorded only once. This beta chain was picked up by a library intended for alpha chains and is off target, so its count carries little meaning. J is TRBJ2-7 and V is TRBV9; no firm D call. Germline CDR1 and CDR2: SGDLS and YYNGEE. The CDR3 has 14 amino acids. V dropped 4 bases and J dropped 3 bases, with 14 bases sitting between them. This CDR3 reads CASSSGPTNYEQYF. The DNA of the CDR3 is TGTGCCAGCAGCTCCGGACCGACCAACTACGAGCAGTACTTC.

With respect to this clonotype: This beta chain is a stray sequence in a library constructed for alpha chains; its clone size is not meaningful. This CDR3 reads CSDKQGEETQYF. CDR3 DNA sequence: TGCAGCGATAAACAGGGGGAAGAGACCCAGTACTTC. The chain carries TRBV29-1 and TRBJ2-5; 8 nucleotides line up with TRBD1. Trimming took 7 bases from V and 3 from J; bases not matched to a gene: 4. Germline CDR1 is SQVTM and CDR2 is ANQGSEA. The CDR3 sequence is 12 residues long.

As to this clonotype: With the library built for alpha chains, this beta chain is off target and its frequency is not meaningful. The chain has TRBV29-1 and TRBJ2-3; TRBD1 matches 7 bases. Germline V CDR1 and CDR2: SQVTM, ANQGSEA. The CDR3 length is 13 residues. With V trimmed by 5 bases and J by 4 bases, 6 bases remained unmatched. CDR3 bases: TGCAGCGTTAGAAACAGGGGAGCAGATACGCAGTATTTT. This codes for CSVRNRGADTQYF.

This clonotype was counted between two and nine times. For a library built for alpha chains, this beta chain is a stray read; little rests on its size. J is TRBJ2-2 and V is TRBV15; D is ambiguous. V was trimmed by 0 bases and J by 4 bases, leaving 6 bases between them. The CDR3 is made up of 14 amino acids. From germline, CDR1 is LNHNV and CDR2 YYDKDF (reference sequence). In DNA, the CDR3 is TGTGCCACCAGCAGAGAACCAGTCACCGGGGAGCTGTTTTTT. Translated: CATSREPVTGELFF.

By sample share, this clonotype is medium-sized. In a library made to pick up alpha chains, this beta chain is a stray read with a size that means little. This chain links TRBV11-2 with TRBJ2-7, with 7 positions matching TRBD1. Germline CDR1 and CDR2: SGHAT and FQNNGV. V lost 0 bases to trimming and J lost 7 bases; unmatched junction nucleotides: 9. The CDR3 has 15 residues. The CDR3 DNA reads TGTGCCAGCAGCTTAGATAGCATGACAGGGTCAGAGCAGTACGTC. Its protein is CASSLDSMTGSEQYV.

A word on this clonotype: This beta chain is off target for a library built for alpha chains, so its abundance means little. V usage is TRBV27 and J usage is TRBJ2-7; TRBD1 agrees at 7 bases. Unmatched junction bases numbered 10, after V lost 3 bases and J lost 2 bases. CDR1 and CDR2 (germline): MNHEY, SMNVEV (reference sequence). CDR3 length: 16 amino acids. CDR3 nucleotides: TGTGCCAGCAGTTTCTCAGAGGGACAGCTGACCTACGAGCAGTACTTC. Amino acids: CASSFSEGQLTYEQYF.